The source of this T cell receptor (beta chain) is a study of identical twins. As regards this clonotype: No antigen is known for it.

Findings and caveats of the study: It was possible that invariant MAIT and iNKT cells partly confounded the zero-insertion analyses.

A universal primer site came from template switching; cDNA carried unique molecular identifiers. MiXCR, run by TCRdb on the 5' RACE reads, gives a single entry per CDR3 protein. The sample yields a few hundred thousand distinct CDR3 sequences, 9.5% to 10% seen once. The CDR3 is made up of 13 amino acids. Looked up from germline, CDR1 is LGHNA and CDR2 is YNFKEQ. V dropped 4 bases and J dropped 5; count of bases not matched to a gene: 4. These data were also filed under a second study, of yellow fever vaccine responses in identical twins.

The sequencing sample was made of PBMCs. The receptor was derived from a woman aged 18-29 years in good health. The V and J genes are TRBV4-2 and TRBJ2-5, with 7 bases lining up with TRBD1. Here the CDR3 DNA reads TGTGCCAGCAGCCTGGAACAGGGGGAGACCCAGTACTTC. It yields the protein CASSLEQGETQYF.